This entry lists 28 T cell receptor beta chains sequenced from one sample in a study of T-cell reconstitution after alpha-beta-depleted transplantation in children. Using unique molecular identifiers, the investigators prepared the TCRbeta library. TCRdb re-called the PCR reads through MiXCR, storing one row per CDR3 protein. The sample records roughly 350,000 distinct CDR3 sequences, 15% to 20% being singletons. The starting material was PBMCs, mostly from graft donor cells, obtained 360 days after TCRalphabeta/CD19-depleted stem cell transplant. The origin of the receptors is a male patient between 2 and 9 years old who had a stem cell transplant for acute lymphoblastic leukemia, so the T cells may come from the graft donor.

The chain joins TRBV6-2 or TRBV6-3 to TRBJ2-5, with D unclear. Per germline, CDR1 MNHEY and CDR2 SVGEGT. The CDR3 totals 12 residues. V lost 6 bases and J lost 5, with 10 bases in between. The CDR3: CASRVRRETQYF. The CDR3 nucleotides are TGTGCCAGCAGGGTACGGCGCGAGACCCAGTACTTC.

In its sample, this clonotype was seen a few times. This chain links TRBV9 with TRBJ2-2, with D maybe TRBD2 (6 bases). The CDR3 is made up of 16 amino acids. V lost 1 base and J 0 bases, leaving 10 bases between the germline ends. Germline values: CDR1 SGDLS, CDR2 YYNGEE. CDR3 sequence reads: CASSVRSSANTGELFF. CDR3 in DNA: TGTGCCAGCAGCGTACGTTCTAGCGCGAACACCGGGGAGCTGTTTTTT.

The genes are TRBV15 and TRBJ2-1, with 9 bases fitting TRBD2. Germline lookup yields CDR1 LNHNV and CDR2 YYDKDF (reference sequence). The CDR3 is made up of 13 amino acids. J lost 6 bases, V lost 8 bases, and 5 bases had no gene match. In nucleotides, the CDR3 is TGTGCCACCTTAGCGGGAGTGGGCAATGAGCAGTTCTTC. Translated: CATLAGVGNEQFF.

This clonotype was picked up a small number of times. This chain uses TRBV28 with TRBJ2-7; D is uncertain. This CDR3 contains 14 residues. CDR1 is MDHEN and CDR2 is SYDVKM in the germline V gene. V was pared by 2 bases and J by 1 base, with 9 bases between. CDR3 in amino acids: CASSLSQPSYEQYF. DNA for the CDR3: TGTGCCAGCAGTTTAAGCCAACCTTCCTACGAGCAGTACTTC.

This clonotype was found a few times. The genes are TRBV6-5 and TRBJ2-1; 8 nucleotides match TRBD2. Germline lookup yields CDR1 MNHEY and CDR2 SVGAGI. V shed 4 bases, J shed 4 bases, and the junction held 12 bases outside the gene matches. The CDR3 has 17 residues. DNA for the CDR3: TGTGCCAGCAGTTGGGTGGCGGGAGGTCGTTTGTACAATGAGCAGTTCTTC. It yields the protein CASSWVAGGRLYNEQFF.

V usage is TRBV6-2 or TRBV6-3 and J usage is TRBJ2-7; TRBD1 might be the D (6 bases). CDR3 length equals 13 residues. V dropped 5 bases and J dropped 2 bases, with 10 bases sitting between them. The germline V gene encodes CDR1 MNHEY and CDR2 SVGEGT. The CDR3 here is CASSVGHTYEQYF. CDR3 nucleotide sequence: TGTGCCAGCAGTGTGGGACATACCTACGAGCAGTACTTC.

This clonotype has more than one count but fewer than ten. CDR3 in amino acids: CASSLLAGVYEQFF. The DNA for the CDR3 is TGTGCCAGCAGCTTACTAGCGGGAGTGTATGAGCAGTTCTTC. The J gene is TRBJ2-1, the V gene TRBV7-9; the match to TRBD2 covers 10 bases. Germline CDR1 and CDR2: SEHNR and FQNEAQ (reference sequence). After removal of 2 bases from V and 8 bases from J, the junction contained 3 bases not matched to a gene. The CDR3 is 14 residues long.

This clonotype was detected a few times. The rearrangement joins TRBV20-1 to TRBJ1-4, with D possibly TRBD1 on 6 matching bases. The CDR3 consists of 14 residues. CDR1 is DFQATT, CDR2 SNEGSKA, per germline (reference sequence). Trimming pared 0 bases from V and 8 bases from J, leaving 13 bases between. The CDR3 is CSARDLGRGEKLFF. The DNA of the CDR3 is TGCAGTGCTAGAGATCTAGGAAGGGGGGAAAAACTGTTTTTT.

This clonotype was detected only a few times. This chain links TRBV4-3 with TRBJ2-7, with 12 bases identical to TRBD2. The CDR3 totals 19 residues. J gave up 0 bases and V 3 bases, and 12 bases lay outside the gene matches. Looked up from germline, CDR1 is LGHNA and CDR2 is YSLEER. CDR3 coding DNA: TGCGCCAGCAGCCACGCGACAGGGTCGACTAGCGGGAGCTCCTACGAGCAGTACTTC. It is translated as CASSHATGSTSGSSYEQYF.

The chain combines TRBV10-3 with TRBJ2-1; 9 bases map to TRBD1. The trim removed 6 bases at V and 3 bases at J, leaving 12 bases unmatched. The CDR3 length is 17 residues. Germline values: CDR1 ENHRY, CDR2 SYGVKD. Here the CDR3 DNA reads TGTGCCATCAGCCTTACAGCCGGGACAGGGTACTACAATGAGCAGTTCTTC. The encoded protein is CAISLTAGTGYYNEQFF.

The chain has TRBV6-1 and TRBJ1-4; unclear D gene. V was pared by 5 bases and J by 8 bases, with 12 bases between. Germline V gene lookup returns CDR1 MNHNS and CDR2 SASEGT. CDR3 length: 13 residues. The CDR3 loop reads CASSTWLMEKLFF. CDR3 in DNA: TGTGCCAGCAGTACGTGGTTAATGGAAAAACTGTTTTTT.

The table lists this clonotype with many counts. The chain uses TRBV29-1 and TRBJ2-7; 9 nucleotides line up with TRBD2. The CDR3 spans 12 residues. J was trimmed by 5 bases and V by 6 bases; bases with no gene match: 5. Germline V gene lookup returns CDR1 SQVTM and CDR2 ANQGSEA. CDR3 sequence reads: CSVMRTSDEQYF. CDR3 in DNA: TGCAGCGTGATGCGGACTAGCGACGAGCAGTACTTC.

The sample holds a few counts of this clonotype. The chain is built from TRBV29-1 and TRBJ2-1; D might be TRBD2 (7 bases). The ends were cut back, 4 bases at V and 3 bases at J, with 16 bases in the middle. The CDR3 contains 15 residues. CDR1 is SQVTM and CDR2 is ANQGSEA in the germline V gene. The CDR3 nucleotides read TGCAGCGTTGGGGGGGGCCGACAGGTCTACAATGAGCAGTTCTTC. This encodes CSVGGGRQVYNEQFF.

This clonotype has more than one count but fewer than ten. This chain links TRBV5-1 with TRBJ2-7; 8 bases are shared with TRBD1. This CDR3 is 18 amino acids long. Unmatched junction bases numbered 11, after V lost 0 bases and J lost 0 bases. CDR1 SGHRS and CDR2 YFSETQ come from the germline V gene. The CDR3 protein is CASSLAGTGRSFSYEQYF. The CDR3 DNA follows: TGCGCCAGCAGCTTGGCCGGGACAGGTCGATCCTTCTCCTACGAGCAGTACTTC.

This rearrangement joins TRBV11-2 to TRBJ2-5, with 7 bases matching TRBD2. Germline-derived CDR1 and CDR2 are SGHAT and FQNNGV. The V segment lost 5 bases and the J segment 4 bases; nucleotides outside the gene matches: 19. The CDR3 consists of 18 residues. For the CDR3, the DNA is TGTGCCAGCAGCCGTGGGACTTTTCTTCTAGCGGCCGGAGAGACCCAGTACTTC. Its translation is CASSRGTFLLAAGETQYF.

This clonotype came up once. The J gene is TRBJ2-5, the V gene TRBV15, with 9 bases that match TRBD1. The CDR3 totals 15 residues. With V trimmed by 1 base and J by 5 bases, 5 bases remained unmatched. CDR1 is LNHNV, CDR2 YYDKDF, per germline (reference sequence). Here the CDR3 reads CATSRGGQGIETQYF. The CDR3 nucleotides read TGTGCCACCAGCAGAGGAGGACAGGGGATCGAGACCCAGTACTTC.

The table lists this clonotype with a few counts. The V call is TRBV5-4, the J call TRBJ2-7, with 7 bases aligning to TRBD2. Losses at the gene ends were 3 bases for V and 2 bases for J; bases not matched to a gene: 8. The CDR3 covers 15 residues. Germline-derived CDR1 and CDR2 are SGHNT and YYREEE (reference sequence). CDR3 DNA sequence: TGTGCCAGCAGCTCAATAGCGGGCTCGACCTACGAGCAGTACTTC. Translation: CASSSIAGSTYEQYF. The full variable domain, its missing parts supplied by reference TRBV5-4 and TRBJ2-7, is ETGVTQSPTHLIKTRGQQVTLRCSSQSGHNTVSWYQQALGQGPQFIFQYYREEENGRGNFPPRFSGLQFPNYSSELNVNALELDDSALYLCASSSIAGSTYEQYFGPGTRLTVT.

This sequence joins TRBV18 and TRBJ2-2, with TRBD2 identical over 10 bases. V shed 2 bases and J 1 base; nucleotides not matched to a gene: 4. The CDR3 has 17 amino acids. Germline assignment: CDR1 KGHSH and CDR2 LQKENI. DNA of the CDR3: TGTGCCAGCTCACCAGCGACTAGCGGGCTGAACACCGGGGAGCTGTTTTTT. Encoded protein: CASSPATSGLNTGELFF.

This clonotype was seen only a few times. This chain joins TRBV4-1 and TRBJ2-5; D is possibly TRBD1 (6 bases). CDR3 length equals 14 residues. The V gene lost 5 bases and the J gene lost 5 bases, with 15 bases spanning the gap. Germline V gene sequence: CDR1 MGHRA, CDR2 YSYEKL. The chain's CDR3 is CASSATGLAETQYF. CDR3 coding DNA: TGCGCCAGCAGCGCTACAGGGCTGGCCGAGACCCAGTACTTC.

This clonotype has just a few counts. The chain joins TRBV4-2 to TRBJ2-1, with 7 bases that match TRBD2. The CDR3 has 13 amino acids. After removal of 6 bases from V and 9 bases from J, the junction contained 8 bases not matched to a gene. Looked up from germline, CDR1 is LGHNA and CDR2 is YNFKEQ. CDR3 loop: CASSGLSGGEQFF. CDR3 coding DNA: TGTGCCAGCAGTGGGCTTTCGGGAGGTGAGCAGTTCTTC.

This clonotype showed up many times. The rearrangement links TRBV4-1 to TRBJ2-2, with a weak D call TRBD1 (5 bases). From germline, CDR1 is MGHRA and CDR2 YSYEKL. There are 15 residues in the CDR3. Trimming removed 8 bases at V and 1 base at J, with 14 bases between. The CDR3 protein is CASSAGRRNTGELFF. Written as DNA, the CDR3 is TGCGCCAGCTCAGCAGGGCGGAGGAACACCGGGGAGCTGTTTTTT.

The J gene is TRBJ2-3, the V gene TRBV9, with D uncertain. Germline V gives CDR1 SGDLS, CDR2 YYNGEE. Trimming pared 4 bases from V and 1 base from J, leaving 16 bases between. The length of the CDR3 is 16 residues. The CDR3 DNA sequence: TGTGCCAGCAGCTGCGACTTCGAAACCTGCACAGATACGCAGTATTTT. Translation gives CASSCDFETCTDTQYF. Based on the CDR3 plus reference TRBV9 and TRBJ2-3, the full variable domain is DSGVTQTPKHLITATGQRVTLRCSPRSGDLSVYWYQQSLDQGLQFLIQYYNGEERAKGNILERFSAQQFPDLHSELNLSSLELGDSALYFCASSCDFETCTDTQYFGPGTRLTVL.

Many counts were recorded for this clonotype. The rearrangement uses TRBV27 and TRBJ1-1; TRBD1 aligns across 7 bases. The CDR3 sequence is 14 residues long. Germline values: CDR1 MNHEY, CDR2 SMNVEV (reference sequence). With 5 bases clipped from V and 1 base from J, the junction kept 4 bases outside the gene matches. CDR3 DNA sequence: TGTGCCAGCAGTCTCGGGGACAGGAACACTGAAGCTTTCTTT. It codes for CASSLGDRNTEAFF.

This clonotype appeared a few times. The chain carries TRBV5-1 and TRBJ2-3; D may be TRBD2 (6 bases). The CDR3 has 13 residues. The ends were cut back, 0 bases at V and 5 bases at J, with 7 bases in the middle. Germline V gene sequence: CDR1 SGHRS, CDR2 YFSETQ. The CDR3 protein is CASSLEGLDTQYF. In nucleotides, the CDR3 is TGCGCCAGCAGCTTGGAGGGACTAGATACGCAGTATTTT.

This chain links TRBV6-2 or TRBV6-3 with TRBJ2-7; D might be TRBD2 (6 bases). The CDR3 totals 13 residues. From germline, CDR1 is MNHEY and CDR2 SVGEGT. V shed 7 bases and J shed 5 bases, with 15 bases lying between them. The CDR3 sequence is CASIPAGRDEQYF. The DNA of the CDR3 is TGTGCCAGCATTCCCGCGGGACGGGACGAGCAGTACTTC.

The chain combines TRBV10-3 with TRBJ2-2, with D possibly matching TRBD2 (5 bases). The germline gives CDR1 ENHRY, CDR2 SYGVKD. The CDR3 runs to 15 residues. Trimming shortened V by 7 bases and J by 0 bases, and 12 bases separated the two germline ends. CDR3 protein: CAINSAAANTGELFF. CDR3 in DNA: TGTGCCATCAATTCAGCGGCCGCGAACACCGGGGAGCTGTTTTTT.

This clonotype has only a few counts. The V and J genes are TRBV28 and TRBJ2-7, with D possibly being TRBD1 (6 bases). Trimming took off 6 bases at V and 4 bases at J, with 19 bases between the two ends. The CDR3 length is 15 residues. Germline values: CDR1 MDHEN, CDR2 SYDVKM. This CDR3 is CASSSIQGNYYEQYF. For the CDR3, the DNA is TGTGCCAGCAGCTCGATACAGGGAAACTATTACGAGCAGTACTTC.

This clonotype was seen ten or more times. The chain has TRBV6-1 and TRBJ2-2; no clear D. The V gene lost 6 bases and the J gene lost 4 bases, with 15 bases spanning the gap. Germline loops: CDR1 MNHNS, CDR2 SASEGT. The length of the CDR3 is 15 residues. The CDR3 reads CASRPKTRGTGELFF. Here the CDR3 DNA reads TGTGCCAGCAGGCCCAAAACTCGAGGCACCGGGGAGCTGTTTTTT.